The 6 T cell receptor beta chains given below trace back to one sample, sequenced in a study of blood T cells in healthy people across ages. PCR was performed a second time for about 7 to 11 cycles using a sample-barcoded 5' primer and a J-beta primer mix. TCRdb reanalysed the 5' RACE reads using MiXCR and keeps one entry per CDR3 protein. The data contain about 1,400,000 distinct CDR3 sequences, 45% to 70% of them singletons. The sample taken for sequencing was blood. These receptors were obtained from a man aged 18-30 years in good health.

This clonotype is a singleton in its sample. The chain has TRBV18 and TRBJ1-2, with TRBD1 matching over 8 bases. J was trimmed by 4 bases and V by 4 bases; bases with no gene match: 8. Per germline, CDR1 KGHSH and CDR2 LQKENI. The CDR3 consists of 15 residues. CDR3 sequence (DNA): TGTGCCAGCTCACAAGGCCCAGGGGGCGTCTATGGCTACACCTTC. Residues: CASSQGPGGVYGYTF.

The V gene is TRBV20-1, the J gene TRBJ2-5; no firm D call. This CDR3 has 14 residues. In germline, CDR1 is DFQATT, CDR2 SNEGSKA (reference sequence). Deletions cut 3 bases from V and 5 bases from J, with 16 bases between. As DNA, the CDR3 is TGCAGTGCTAGGCATAGCAAGGAGCTTGAGACCCAGTACTTC. It encodes CSARHSKELETQYF.

About this clonotype itself: The DNA is omitted, as the CDR3 cannot be located on it reliably, and the CDR3 follows TCRdb's listing. The chain is built from TRBV29-1 and TRBJ2-7; TRBD1 is the table's D call, not checked against the DNA. The CDR3 is 12 amino acids long, termini counted. Per germline, CDR1 SQVTM and CDR2 ANQGSEA. CDR3 in amino acids: CSVGTGAYEQCF.

This clonotype appeared a few times. The V gene is TRBV6-5, the J gene TRBJ2-7, with 8 positions matching TRBD2. The CDR3 extends over 16 amino acids. After removal of 0 bases from V and 1 base from J, the junction contained 5 bases not matched to a gene. Germline V gene lookup returns CDR1 MNHEY and CDR2 SVGAGI. CDR3 DNA sequence: TGTGCCAGCAGTTACTCCGCTAGCGGGTCGTCCTACGAGCAGTACTTC. Translating gives CASSYSASGSSYEQYF.

This clonotype was detected a few times. The chain couples TRBV29-1 to TRBJ2-1, with 7 bases that match TRBD2. V shed 0 bases and J 0 bases; nucleotides not matched to a gene: 11. CDR3 length: 18 amino acids. CDR1 is SQVTM and CDR2 is ANQGSEA in the germline V gene. In nucleotides, the CDR3 is TGCAGCGTTGAAGATCGAGCGGGGCTTACAAGCTCCTACAATGAGCAGTTCTTC. This gives the protein CSVEDRAGLTSSYNEQFF.

As concerns this clonotype: One junction end does not reproduce the germline sequence, and a read error may be involved. V is TRBV5-1 and J is TRBJ2-3, with 14 bases lining up with TRBD2. The germline V gene has CDR1 SGHRS and CDR2 YFSETQ. The CDR3 runs 16 residues. CDR3 sequence: CASSYGTSGGADTQYF. In DNA form, the CDR3 reads TGCGCCAGTAGCTATGGGACTAGCGGGGGTGCAGATACGCAGTATTTT.